The T cell receptor (beta chain) under discussion was sequenced for a study of blood T cell repertoires in COVID-19. Study overall: Researchers got acute and convalescent COVID-19 samples from the United States, Italy and Spain.

Assay used: immunoSEQ multiplex PCR; TCRdb lists only in-frame clones, some missing. The sample has 170,000 or so clones, 85% to 90% seen once. Germline V gene sequence: CDR1 SNHLY, CDR2 FYNNEI. The CDR3 is 13 residues long. V was clipped by 7 bases and J by 2 bases, with 12 bases between them. One Seattle source followed patients from active infection through their disease course. J is TRBJ2-7 and V is TRBV2, with a weak D call TRBD1 (6 bases). The source is a woman between 65 and 79 years old with COVID-19, enrolled during active disease. Sequencing input: peripheral blood. The CDR3 bases are TGTGCCAGCAATAGGGACATCACCTACGAGCAGTACTTC. Protein sequence: CASNRDITYEQYF.